One and the same sample provided the 21 T cell receptor beta chains below, sequenced in a study of T-cell memory formation after mild COVID-19. TCRdb redid the calling of the 5' RACE reads with MiXCR, one entry per CDR3 protein. This table has approximately 100,000 distinct CDR3 sequences, 11% appearing once. The sample was PBMCs or a T cell subset sorted from them (not recorded which). These receptors all come from a man between 18 and 35 years old who had mild COVID-19 (a few samples of this study predate the infection). Cell type and time point are not known.

This clonotype appeared a single time. The V and J genes are TRBV12-3 or TRBV12-4 and TRBJ2-3, with 9 bases matching TRBD2. Trimming at V came to 6 bases and at J to 6 bases, leaving 7 bases not matched to a gene. The CDR3 covers 14 residues. The CDR3 spells CASSFSGGRDTQYF. CDR3 nucleotide sequence: TGTGCCAGCAGCTTTAGCGGGGGTCGGGATACGCAGTATTTT.

The J gene is TRBJ2-1, the V gene TRBV6-6; 9 bases line up with TRBD2. The CDR3 runs to 16 residues. The ends lost 0 bases at V and 7 bases at J; junction bases unmatched: 7. The germline V gene has CDR1 MNHNY and CDR2 SVGAGI (reference sequence). CDR3 sequence reads: CASSYSLAGKGNEQFF. In DNA form, the CDR3 reads TGTGCCAGCAGTTACTCCCTAGCGGGAAAGGGGAATGAGCAGTTCTTC.

This clonotype was found a few times. The V gene is TRBV30, the J gene TRBJ2-1; possible D gene TRBD1, 6 bases. V lost 1 base and J lost 12, with 13 bases in between. Germline-derived CDR1 and CDR2 are GTSNPN and SVGIG (reference sequence). The CDR3 sequence is 12 residues long. CDR3 sequence reads: CAWSDREIWQFF. Written as DNA, the CDR3 is TGTGCCTGGAGTGACAGGGAAATTTGGCAGTTCTTC.

Only a few counts were recorded for this clonotype. The chain has TRBV25-1 and TRBJ2-3; TRBD1 matches 9 bases. From germline, CDR1 is MGHDK and CDR2 SYGVNS. This CDR3 spans 16 amino acids. Germline trimming cut 2 bases from V and 2 bases from J; bases unmatched to any gene: 5. In DNA form, the CDR3 reads TGTGCCAGCAGTGAACGGACAGGGGCAGACACAGATACGCAGTATTTT. Translated, it gives CASSERTGADTDTQYF.

V and J are TRBV5-5 and TRBJ2-3; D unresolved. Germline V gives CDR1 SGHKS, CDR2 YYEKEE (reference sequence). The V and J ends lost 0 bases and 4 bases respectively, with 9 bases between them. This CDR3 has 14 amino acids. In nucleotides, the CDR3 is TGTGCCAGCAGCTTGGGTAGTTCCGCAGATACGCAGTATTTT. This gives the protein CASSLGSSADTQYF.

In its sample, this clonotype was seen many times. As DNA, the CDR3 is TGTGCCAGCAGTTACTCGCGGACAGTCACATACGAGCAGTACGTC. Protein: CASSYSRTVTYEQYV. The chain employs TRBV6-6 and TRBJ2-7; tentatively, D is TRBD1 (6 bases). The CDR3 has 15 amino acids. The V gene lost 0 bases and the J gene lost 4 bases, with 13 bases spanning the gap. The germline V gene encodes CDR1 MNHNY and CDR2 SVGAGI (reference sequence).

This clonotype has only one observation. This rearrangement joins TRBV6-5 to TRBJ1-1; D may be TRBD1 (6 bases). This CDR3 spans 14 amino acids. V lost 0 bases and J lost 4, with 9 bases in between. The V gene's germline CDR1 is MNHEY and CDR2 SVGAGI. The CDR3 nucleotides read TGTGCCAGCAGTTACTCGGGGGGGCTCACTGAAGCTTTCTTT. It specifies CASSYSGGLTEAFF.

The sample holds a few counts of this clonotype. V gene TRBV9 combines with J gene TRBJ2-3; D uncertain. The CDR3 loop spans 14 amino acids. CDR1 and CDR2 (germline): SGDLS, YYNGEE. Deletions cut 6 bases from V and 0 bases from J, with 11 bases between. This CDR3 reads CASTAGSSTDTQYF. In DNA form, the CDR3 reads TGTGCCAGCACCGCAGGTAGTAGCACAGATACGCAGTATTTT.

The gene calls are TRBV7-9 and TRBJ2-1, with D perhaps matching TRBD2 (6 bases). V lost 5 bases and J lost 3, with 14 bases in between. The CDR3 contains 15 residues. Germline values: CDR1 SEHNR, CDR2 FQNEAQ (reference sequence). CDR3 region: CASSGGVLVYNEQFF. The DNA for the CDR3 is TGTGCCAGCAGCGGCGGGGTCCTCGTCTACAATGAGCAGTTCTTC.

This clonotype was seen only a few times. The J gene is TRBJ1-1, the V gene TRBV29-1; no clear D. CDR1 and CDR2 (germline): SQVTM, ANQGSEA. This CDR3 is 15 amino acids long. V was pared by 6 bases and J by 6 bases, with 23 bases between. CDR3 region: CSVEGIGVMEAEAFF. The DNA of the CDR3 is TGCAGCGTGGAGGGAATCGGTGTTATGGAGGCTGAAGCTTTCTTT.

A few counts support this clonotype. This chain connects TRBV6-5 to TRBJ2-1, with D unclear. The CDR3 has 13 residues. The germline CDR1 and CDR2 sequences are MNHEY and SVGAGI. Trimming cost V 7 bases and J 1 base, with 8 bases left between them. CDR3 region: CASTDLSYNEQFF. The CDR3 DNA is TGTGCCAGCACCGACCTTTCCTACAATGAGCAGTTCTTC.

The rearrangement joins TRBV7-6 to TRBJ2-2; D not certain. Germline V gives CDR1 SGHVS, CDR2 FNYEAQ. Trimming left V 5 bases short and J 2 bases short, with 6 bases between. This CDR3 is 13 amino acids long. The CDR3 nucleotides are TGTGCCAGCAGCAGAGCAAACACCGGGGAGCTGTTTTTT. It codes for CASSRANTGELFF. Filled out from reference TRBV7-6 and TRBJ2-2, the complete variable domain reads GAGVSQSPRYKVTKRGQDVALRCDPISGHVSLYWYRQALGQGPEFLTYFNYEAQQDKSGLPNDRFSAERPEGSISTLTIQRTEQRDSAMYRCASSRANTGELFFGEGSRLTVL.

This clonotype was counted only a few times. CDR3 amino acids: CASSVGTGTGPQHF. CDR3 nucleotides: TGTGCCAGCAGCGTAGGAACAGGGACTGGGCCCCAGCATTTT. The chain joins TRBV9 to TRBJ1-5; D might be TRBD1 (6 bases). V lost 0 bases and J lost 9, with 13 bases in between. Per germline, CDR1 SGDLS and CDR2 YYNGEE. This CDR3 contains 14 residues.

A few counts support this clonotype. The chain is built from TRBV5-1 and TRBJ1-1; 7 bases are shared with TRBD1. The CDR3 loop spans 16 amino acids. The J segment lost 1 base and the V segment lost 2 bases, leaving 8 bases of the junction unmatched. Germline V lookup: CDR1 SGHRS, CDR2 YFSETQ. The CDR3 coding sequence is TGCGCCAGCAGCTTCAGTACAGGGGTGTCGAACACTGAAGCTTTCTTT. Its protein product is CASSFSTGVSNTEAFF.

The chain combines TRBV12-3 or TRBV12-4 with TRBJ2-1, with a tentative D call TRBD2 (6 bases). Trimming left V 7 bases short and J 7 bases short, with 11 bases between. This CDR3 is built from 12 residues. CDR3 bases: TGTGCCAGCAAAACCCGGGGGAATGAGCAGTTCTTC. This translates into CASKTRGNEQFF.

The chain employs TRBV29-1 and TRBJ2-7; no firm D call. There are 16 residues in the CDR3. V lost 4 bases and J lost 2, with 21 bases in between. Germline CDR1 and CDR2: SQVTM and ANQGSEA. CDR3 in amino acids: CSVVALSPGPPYEQYF. CDR3 DNA: TGCAGCGTTGTGGCGCTATCCCCAGGCCCCCCCTACGAGCAGTACTTC.

This clonotype was seen more than once but under ten times. V gene TRBV4-3 combines with J gene TRBJ1-3; D not resolved. From germline, CDR1 is LGHNA and CDR2 YSLEER. Trimming shortened V by 1 base and J by 3 bases, and 7 bases separated the two germline ends. The CDR3 loop spans 14 amino acids. CDR3 in DNA: TGCGCCAGCAGCCAAGTGGTTAGTGGAAACACCATATATTTT. Translated, it gives CASSQVVSGNTIYF.

The chain employs TRBV9 and TRBJ1-1; D is ambiguous. There are 14 residues in the CDR3. Germline values: CDR1 SGDLS, CDR2 YYNGEE. V was cut by 4 bases and J by 2 bases, with 12 bases left in between. The CDR3 DNA is TGTGCCAGCAGCTTCTTTACAGATAACACTGAAGCTTTCTTT. Its translation: CASSFFTDNTEAFF.

The CDR3 reads CASSGWGAGDDTDTQYF. CDR3 nucleotide sequence: TGTGCCAGCAGTGGTTGGGGGGCGGGGGACGACACAGATACGCAGTATTTT. The rearrangement uses TRBV2 and TRBJ2-3, with a tentative D call TRBD2 (7 bases). Trimming left V 4 bases short and J 2 bases short, with 19 bases between. In germline, CDR1 is SNHLY, CDR2 FYNNEI. There are 17 residues in the CDR3.

A few counts support this clonotype. This chain joins TRBV7-9 and TRBJ1-5, with 9 bases matching TRBD1. J lost 1 base, V lost 5 bases, and 6 bases had no gene match. The CDR3 runs to 16 residues. Germline V lookup: CDR1 SEHNR, CDR2 FQNEAQ (reference sequence). CDR3 bases: TGTGCCAGCAGCAATACAGGGGGCGGCAGCAATCAGCCCCAGCATTTT. Protein: CASSNTGGGSNQPQHF.

This rearrangement joins TRBV6-5 to TRBJ2-5, with D possibly being TRBD1 or TRBD2 (5 bases each). This CDR3 contains 19 residues. CDR1 is MNHEY and CDR2 is SVGAGI in the germline V gene. With 0 bases removed from V and 1 base from J, the gap between germline ends came to 21 bases. The CDR3 DNA reads as TGTGCCAGCAGTTACTCGATGGGGTACAGCCTCGGGGCCCAAGAGACCCAGTACTTC. This gives the protein CASSYSMGYSLGAQETQYF.